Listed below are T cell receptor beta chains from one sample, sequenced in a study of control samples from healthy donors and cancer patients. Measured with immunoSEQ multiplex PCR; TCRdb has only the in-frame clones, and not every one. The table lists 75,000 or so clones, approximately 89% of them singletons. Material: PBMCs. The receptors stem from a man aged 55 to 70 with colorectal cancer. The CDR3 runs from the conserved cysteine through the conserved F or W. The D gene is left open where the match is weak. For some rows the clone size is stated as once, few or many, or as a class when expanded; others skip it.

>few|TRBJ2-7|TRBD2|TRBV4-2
CASSQALAVSLGEQYF
TGTGCCAGCAGCCAGGCTCTAGCGGTTAGTCTGGGCGAGCAGTACTTC
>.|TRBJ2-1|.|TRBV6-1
CASSVRGSSSYNEQFF
TGTGCCAGCAGTGTTAGGGGCAGCAGCTCCTACAATGAGCAGTTCTTC
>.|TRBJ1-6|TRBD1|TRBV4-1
CASSQTDRVYNSPLHF
TGCGCCAGCAGCCAAACCGACAGGGTCTATAATTCACCCCTCCACTTT
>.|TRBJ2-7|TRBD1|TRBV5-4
CASSLEGQGRDEQYF
TGTGCCAGCAGCTTGGAGGGACAGGGGAGGGACGAGCAGTACTTC
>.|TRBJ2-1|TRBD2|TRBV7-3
CASSSSGLALNEQFF
TGTGCCAGCAGCTCCTCTGGACTAGCGCTCAATGAGCAGTTCTTC
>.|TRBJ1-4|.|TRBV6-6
CASRLGAGSEKLFF
TGTGCCAGCAGATTGGGAGCTGGAAGTGAAAAACTGTTTTTT
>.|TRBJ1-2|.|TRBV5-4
CASSLGPIYGYTF
TGTGCCAGCAGCTTGGGACCAATCTATGGCTACACCTTC
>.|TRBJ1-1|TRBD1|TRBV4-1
CASSQEGHRGKGDTEAFF
TGCGCCAGCAGCCAAGAGGGCCACAGGGGGAAAGGGGACACTGAAGCTTTCTTT
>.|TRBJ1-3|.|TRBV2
CASSEGGHPAYF
TGTGCCAGCAGTGAAGGGGGCCATCCTGCATATTTT
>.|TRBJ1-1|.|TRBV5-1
CASSFPASEAFF
TGCGCCAGCAGCTTCCCAGCCTCCGAAGCTTTCTTT
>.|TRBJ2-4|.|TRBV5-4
CASSFGVGAKNIQYF
TGTGCCAGCAGCTTTGGGGTGGGGGCCAAAAACATTCAGTACTTC
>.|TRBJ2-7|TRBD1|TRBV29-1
CSVELEAGGPYEQYF
TGCAGCGTTGAACTGGAGGCAGGGGGACCTTACGAGCAGTACTTC
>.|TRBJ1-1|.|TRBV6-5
CASSYGGQGGEAFF
TGTGCCAGCAGTTATGGGGGGCAGGGAGGTGAAGCTTTCTTT
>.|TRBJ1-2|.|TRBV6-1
CASSEDSFNYGYTF
TGTGCCAGCAGTGAAGACAGTTTTAACTATGGCTACACCTTC
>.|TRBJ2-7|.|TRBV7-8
CASSRDFYEQYF
TGTGCCAGCAGCCGGGATTTCTACGAGCAGTACTTC
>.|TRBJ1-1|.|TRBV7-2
CASSLGPGINTEAFF
TGTGCCAGCAGCTTAGGGCCAGGGATAAACACTGAAGCTTTCTTT
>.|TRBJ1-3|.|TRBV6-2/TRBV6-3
CASSYRREERAGNTIYF
TGTGCCAGCAGTTACCGCCGGGAGGAGAGAGCTGGAAACACCATATATTTT
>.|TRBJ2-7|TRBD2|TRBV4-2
CASSREGPYEQYF
TGTGCCAGCAGCCGGGAGGGGCCCTACGAGCAGTACTTC
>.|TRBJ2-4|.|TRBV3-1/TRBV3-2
CASSQDGLAKNIQYF
TGTGCCAGCAGCCAAGATGGTCTAGCCAAAAACATTCAGTACTTC
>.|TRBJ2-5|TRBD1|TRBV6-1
CASSEAPGTGVETQYF
TGTGCCAGCAGTGAAGCCCCCGGGACAGGGGTAGAGACCCAGTACTTC
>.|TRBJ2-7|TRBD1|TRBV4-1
CASSHGTGGTYEQYF
TGCGCCAGCAGCCACGGGACAGGGGGCACATACGAGCAGTACTTC
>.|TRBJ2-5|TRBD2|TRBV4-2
CASSQDWTSGGPRETQYF
TGTGCCAGCAGCCAAGATTGGACTAGCGGGGGGCCGCGAGAGACCCAGTACTTC
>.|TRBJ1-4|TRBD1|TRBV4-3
CASSPGQGNEKLFF
TGCGCCAGCAGTCCAGGACAGGGCAATGAAAAACTGTTTTTT
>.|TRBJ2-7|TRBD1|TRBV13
CASTPPGTGSYEQYF
TGTGCCAGCACTCCCCCCGGGACAGGGTCCTACGAGCAGTACTTC
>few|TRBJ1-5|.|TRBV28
CASSLGGLANSQPQHF
TGTGCCAGCAGCCTGGGGGGGCTTGCGAATAGTCAGCCCCAGCATTTT
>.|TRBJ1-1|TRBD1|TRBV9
CASSAYGTALEAFF
TGTGCCAGCAGCGCCTACGGGACAGCCCTTGAAGCTTTCTTT
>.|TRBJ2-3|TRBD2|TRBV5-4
CASSISGGAPDTQYF
TGTGCCAGCAGCATTAGCGGGGGGGCACCAGATACGCAGTATTTT